This T cell receptor (beta chain) stems from a study of blood T cells in healthy people across ages. As for the study in general: For every two T cells, template switching captured about one barcoded beta molecule. The study, taken as a whole, reports: Unsorted PBMC input precluded a conclusive naive versus antigen-experienced comparison.

The CDR3 spans 14 residues. CDR1 is SGHTA, CDR2 FQGNSA, per germline. The V gene lost 2 bases and the J gene lost 2 bases, with 9 bases spanning the gap. At least ten counts were recorded for this clonotype. Its antigen is unknown. Primers used in a second PCR of roughly 6 to 11 cycles were a sample-barcoded 5' primer and a J-beta primer mix. A single record per CDR3 protein comes from TCRdb applying MiXCR to the 5' RACE reads. The sample lists about 800,000 distinct CDR3 sequences, around half occurring once. The V and J genes are TRBV7-2 and TRBJ2-5; D remains unclear. Material for sequencing was blood. The sequence derives from an elderly man in good health. The chain's CDR3 is CASSLSPRQETQYF. CDR3 DNA sequence: TGTGCCAGCAGCTTATCGCCCCGGCAAGAGACCCAGTACTTC.